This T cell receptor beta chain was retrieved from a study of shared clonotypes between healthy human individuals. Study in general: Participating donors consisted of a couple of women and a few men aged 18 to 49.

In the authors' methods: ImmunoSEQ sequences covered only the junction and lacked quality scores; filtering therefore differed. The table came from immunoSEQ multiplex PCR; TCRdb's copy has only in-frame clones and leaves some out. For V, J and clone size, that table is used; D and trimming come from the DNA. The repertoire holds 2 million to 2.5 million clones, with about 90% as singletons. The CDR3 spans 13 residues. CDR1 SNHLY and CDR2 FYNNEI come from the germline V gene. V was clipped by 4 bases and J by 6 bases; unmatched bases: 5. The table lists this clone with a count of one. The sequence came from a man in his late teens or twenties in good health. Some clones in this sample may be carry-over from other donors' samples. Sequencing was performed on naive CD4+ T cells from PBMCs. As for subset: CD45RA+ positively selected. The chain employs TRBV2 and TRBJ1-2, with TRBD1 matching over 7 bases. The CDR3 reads CASSGTGADGYTF. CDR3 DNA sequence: TGTGCCAGCAGTGGCACAGGGGCGGATGGCTACACCTTC.